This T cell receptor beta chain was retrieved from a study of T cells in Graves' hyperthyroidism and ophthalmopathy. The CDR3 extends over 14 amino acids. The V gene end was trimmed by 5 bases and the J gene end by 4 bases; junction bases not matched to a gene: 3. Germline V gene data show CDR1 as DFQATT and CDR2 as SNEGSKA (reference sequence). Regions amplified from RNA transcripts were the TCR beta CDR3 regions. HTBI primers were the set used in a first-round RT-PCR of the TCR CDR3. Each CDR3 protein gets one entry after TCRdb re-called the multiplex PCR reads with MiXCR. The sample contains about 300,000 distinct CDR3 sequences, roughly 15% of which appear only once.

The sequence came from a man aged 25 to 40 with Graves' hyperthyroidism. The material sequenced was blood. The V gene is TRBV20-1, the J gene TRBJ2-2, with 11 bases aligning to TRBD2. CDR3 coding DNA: TGCAGTGCTGGGACTAGCGGAAGCACCGGGGAGCTGTTTTTT. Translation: CSAGTSGSTGELFF.